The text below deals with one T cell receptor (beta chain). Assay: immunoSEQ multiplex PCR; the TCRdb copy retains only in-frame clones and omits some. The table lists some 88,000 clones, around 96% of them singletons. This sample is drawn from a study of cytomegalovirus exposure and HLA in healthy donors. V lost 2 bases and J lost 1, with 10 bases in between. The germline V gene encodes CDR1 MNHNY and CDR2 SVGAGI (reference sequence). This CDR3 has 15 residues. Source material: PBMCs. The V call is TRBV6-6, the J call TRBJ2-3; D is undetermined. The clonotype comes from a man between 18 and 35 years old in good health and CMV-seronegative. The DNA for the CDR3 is TGTGCCAGCAGTTACGAGGTGCCTGGCACAGATACGCAGTATTTT. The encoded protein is CASSYEVPGTDTQYF.